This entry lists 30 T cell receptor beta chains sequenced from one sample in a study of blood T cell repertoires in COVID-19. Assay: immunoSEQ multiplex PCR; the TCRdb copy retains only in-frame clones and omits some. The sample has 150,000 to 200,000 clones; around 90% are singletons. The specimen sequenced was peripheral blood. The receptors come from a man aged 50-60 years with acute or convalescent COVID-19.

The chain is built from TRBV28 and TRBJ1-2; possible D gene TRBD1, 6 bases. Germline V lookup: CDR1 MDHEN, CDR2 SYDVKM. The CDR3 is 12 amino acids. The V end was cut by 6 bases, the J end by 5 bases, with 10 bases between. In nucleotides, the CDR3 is TGTGCCAGCAGGTACCAGGGGTATGGCTACACCTTC. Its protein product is CASRYQGYGYTF.

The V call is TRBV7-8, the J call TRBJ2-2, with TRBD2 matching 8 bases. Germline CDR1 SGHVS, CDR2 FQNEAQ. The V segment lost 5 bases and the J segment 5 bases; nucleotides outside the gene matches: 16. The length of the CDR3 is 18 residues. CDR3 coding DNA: TGTGCCAGCAGCCCCAGACCGGGGGCGGCGGGAGGAACCGGGGAGCTGTTTTTT. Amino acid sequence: CASSPRPGAAGGTGELFF. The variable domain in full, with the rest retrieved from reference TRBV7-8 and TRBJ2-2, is GAGVSQSPRYKVAKRGQDVALRCDPISGHVSLFWYQQALGQGPEFLTYFQNEAQLDKSGLPSDRFFAERPEGSVSTLKIQRTQQEDSAVYLCASSPRPGAAGGTGELFFGEGSRLTVL.

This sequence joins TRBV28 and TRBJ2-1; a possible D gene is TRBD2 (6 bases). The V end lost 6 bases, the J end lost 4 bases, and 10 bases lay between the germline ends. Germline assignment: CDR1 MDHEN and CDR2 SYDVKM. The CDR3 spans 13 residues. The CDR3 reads CASRGGYYNEQFF. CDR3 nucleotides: TGTGCCAGCAGGGGGGGTTATTACAATGAGCAGTTCTTC. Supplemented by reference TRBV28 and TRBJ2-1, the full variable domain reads DVKVTQSSRYLVKRTGEKVFLECVQDMDHENMFWYRQDPGLGLRLIYFSYDVKMKEKGDIPEGYSVSREKKERFSLILESASTNQTSMYLCASRGGYYNEQFFGPGTRLTVL.

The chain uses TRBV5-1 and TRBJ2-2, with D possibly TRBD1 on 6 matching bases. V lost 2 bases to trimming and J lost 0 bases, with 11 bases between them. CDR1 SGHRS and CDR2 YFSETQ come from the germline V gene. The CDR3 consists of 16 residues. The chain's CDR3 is CASSFRQAANTGELFF. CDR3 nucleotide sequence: TGCGCCAGCAGCTTTAGACAGGCCGCGAACACCGGGGAGCTGTTTTTT. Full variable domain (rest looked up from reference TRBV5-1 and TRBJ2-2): KAGVTQTPRYLIKTRGQQVTLSCSPISGHRSVSWYQQTPGQGLQFLFEYFSETQRNKGNFPGRFSGRQFSNSRSEMNVSTLELGDSALYLCASSFRQAANTGELFFGEGSRLTVL.

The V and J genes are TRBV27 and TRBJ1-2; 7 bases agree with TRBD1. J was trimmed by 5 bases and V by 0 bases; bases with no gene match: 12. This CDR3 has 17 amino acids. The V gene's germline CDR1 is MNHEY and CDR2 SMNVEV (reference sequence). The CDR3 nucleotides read TGTGCCAGCAGTTTATCAGGGGCGACAGGGACGAGGTATGGCTACACCTTC. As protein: CASSLSGATGTRYGYTF.

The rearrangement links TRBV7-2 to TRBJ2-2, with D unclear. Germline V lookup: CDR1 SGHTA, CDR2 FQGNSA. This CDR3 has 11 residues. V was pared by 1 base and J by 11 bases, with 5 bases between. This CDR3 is CASSLGPELFF. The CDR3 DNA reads TGTGCCAGCAGCTTAGGGCCTGAGCTGTTTTTT.

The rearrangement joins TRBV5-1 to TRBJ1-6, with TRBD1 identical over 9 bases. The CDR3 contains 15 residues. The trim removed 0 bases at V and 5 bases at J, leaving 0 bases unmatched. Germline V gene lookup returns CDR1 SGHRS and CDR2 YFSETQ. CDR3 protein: CASSLGTGDNSPLHF. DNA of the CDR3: TGCGCCAGCAGCTTGGGGACAGGGGATAATTCACCCCTCCACTTT.

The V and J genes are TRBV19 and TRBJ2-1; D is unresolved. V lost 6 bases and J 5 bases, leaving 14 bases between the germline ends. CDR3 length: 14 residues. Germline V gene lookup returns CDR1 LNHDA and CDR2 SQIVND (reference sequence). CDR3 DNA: TGTGCCAGTAGCCTACTAAGAAGTAACAATGAGCAGTTCTTC. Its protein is CASSLLRSNNEQFF.

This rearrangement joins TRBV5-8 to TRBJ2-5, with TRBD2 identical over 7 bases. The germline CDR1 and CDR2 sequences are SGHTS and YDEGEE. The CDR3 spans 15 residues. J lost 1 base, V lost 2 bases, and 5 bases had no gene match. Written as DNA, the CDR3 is TGTGCCAGCAGCTTATGGGGAGGGGTCCAAGAGACCCAGTACTTC. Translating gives CASSLWGGVQETQYF.

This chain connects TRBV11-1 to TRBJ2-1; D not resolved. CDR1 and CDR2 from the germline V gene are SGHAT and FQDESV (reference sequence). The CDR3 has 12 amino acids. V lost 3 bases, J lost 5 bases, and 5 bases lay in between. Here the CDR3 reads CASSLADNEQFF. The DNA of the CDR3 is TGTGCCAGCAGCTTGGCAGACAATGAGCAGTTCTTC.

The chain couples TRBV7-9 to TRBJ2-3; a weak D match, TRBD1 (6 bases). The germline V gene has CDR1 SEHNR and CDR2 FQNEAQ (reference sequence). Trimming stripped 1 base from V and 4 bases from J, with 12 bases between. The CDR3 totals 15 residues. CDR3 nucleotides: TGTGCCAGCAGCTTAGACGGGACAAGGTCAGATACGCAGTATTTT. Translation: CASSLDGTRSDTQYF.

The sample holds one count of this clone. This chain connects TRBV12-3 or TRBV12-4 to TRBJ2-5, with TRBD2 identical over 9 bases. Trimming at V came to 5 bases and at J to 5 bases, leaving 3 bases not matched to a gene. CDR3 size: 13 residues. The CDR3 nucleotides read TGTGCCAGCAGTCTTAGCGGGGGTGAGACCCAGTACTTC. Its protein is CASSLSGGETQYF.

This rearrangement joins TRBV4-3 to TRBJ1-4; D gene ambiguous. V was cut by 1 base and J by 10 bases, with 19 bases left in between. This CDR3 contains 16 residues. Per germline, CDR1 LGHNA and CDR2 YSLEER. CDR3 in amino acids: CASSQGGGPSLTKLFF. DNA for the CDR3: TGCGCCAGCAGCCAAGGCGGAGGGCCGAGTCTAACAAAACTGTTTTTT.

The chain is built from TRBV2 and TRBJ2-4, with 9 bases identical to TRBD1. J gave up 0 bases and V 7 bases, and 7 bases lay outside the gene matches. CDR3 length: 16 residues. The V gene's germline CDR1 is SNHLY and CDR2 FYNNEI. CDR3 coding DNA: TGTGCCAGCAAAACACAGGGGGCTTCAGCCAAAAACATTCAGTACTTC. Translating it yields CASKTQGASAKNIQYF.

CDR3: CASSPTSGSIAQYF. The CDR3 DNA sequence: TGTGCCAGCAGTCCAACTAGCGGGAGTATCGCGCAGTATTTT. V gene TRBV27 combines with J gene TRBJ2-3; 11 bases agree with TRBD2. Germline V gene sequence: CDR1 MNHEY, CDR2 SMNVEV (reference sequence). The CDR3 runs 14 residues. Trimming at V came to 5 bases and at J to 10 bases, leaving 8 bases not matched to a gene.

The CDR3 DNA reads TGTGCCAGCAAGAGGAGACAGGGGGCGTTGGGCAATCAGCCCCAGCATTTT. Translating gives CASKRRQGALGNQPQHF. The chain combines TRBV2 with TRBJ1-5, with 10 bases lining up with TRBD1. The CDR3 loop spans 17 amino acids. Germline trimming cut 7 bases from V and 2 bases from J; bases unmatched to any gene: 11. Germline V gene data show CDR1 as SNHLY and CDR2 as FYNNEI.

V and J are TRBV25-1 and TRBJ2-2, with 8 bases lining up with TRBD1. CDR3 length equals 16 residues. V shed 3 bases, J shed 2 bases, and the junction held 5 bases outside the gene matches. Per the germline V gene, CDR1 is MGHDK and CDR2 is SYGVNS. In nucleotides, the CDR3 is TGTGCCAGCAGTGATTCCAGGGGGCTTAACACCGGGGAGCTGTTTTTT. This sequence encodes CASSDSRGLNTGELFF.

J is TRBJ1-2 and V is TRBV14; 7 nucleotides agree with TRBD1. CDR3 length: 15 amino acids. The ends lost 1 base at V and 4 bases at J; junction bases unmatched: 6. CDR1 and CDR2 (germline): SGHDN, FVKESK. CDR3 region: CASSQGLWDSYGYTF. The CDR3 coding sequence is TGTGCCAGCAGCCAAGGACTTTGGGACAGCTATGGCTACACCTTC.

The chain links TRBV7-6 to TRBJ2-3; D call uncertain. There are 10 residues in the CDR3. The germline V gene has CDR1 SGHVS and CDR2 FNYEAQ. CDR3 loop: CAPRVDTQYF. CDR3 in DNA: TGTGCTCCTCGAGTGGATACGCAGTATTTT.

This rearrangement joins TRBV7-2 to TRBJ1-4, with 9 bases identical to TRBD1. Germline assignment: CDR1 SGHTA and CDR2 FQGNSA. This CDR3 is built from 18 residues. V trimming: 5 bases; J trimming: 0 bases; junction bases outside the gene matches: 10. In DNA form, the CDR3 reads TGTGCCAGCAGCCCCTCCCCGGACAGGGGTGCAACTAATGAAAAACTGTTTTTT. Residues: CASSPSPDRGATNEKLFF.

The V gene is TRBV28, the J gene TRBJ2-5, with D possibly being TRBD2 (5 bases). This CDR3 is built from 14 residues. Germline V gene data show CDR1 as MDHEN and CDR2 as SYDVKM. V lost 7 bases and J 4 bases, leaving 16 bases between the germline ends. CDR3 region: CASTPLSGSETQYF. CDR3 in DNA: TGTGCCAGCACCCCCCTGTCGGGGTCAGAGACCCAGTACTTC.

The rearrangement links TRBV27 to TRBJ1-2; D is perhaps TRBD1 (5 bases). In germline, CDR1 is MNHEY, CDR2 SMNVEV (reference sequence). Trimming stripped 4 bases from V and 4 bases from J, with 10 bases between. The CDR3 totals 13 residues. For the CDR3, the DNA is TGTGCCAGCAGTTCGACAGACACCTATGGCTACACCTTC. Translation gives CASSSTDTYGYTF.

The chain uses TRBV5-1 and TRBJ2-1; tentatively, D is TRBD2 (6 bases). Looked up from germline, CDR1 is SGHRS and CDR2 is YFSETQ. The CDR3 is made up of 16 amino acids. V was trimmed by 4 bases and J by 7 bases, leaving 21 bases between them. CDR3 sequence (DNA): TGCGCCAGCAGCGCGTCAGCCGGGACTCTCTCTAATGAGCAGTTCTTC. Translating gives CASSASAGTLSNEQFF. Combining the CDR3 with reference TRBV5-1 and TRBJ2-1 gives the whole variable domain KAGVTQTPRYLIKTRGQQVTLSCSPISGHRSVSWYQQTPGQGLQFLFEYFSETQRNKGNFPGRFSGRQFSNSRSEMNVSTLELGDSALYLCASSASAGTLSNEQFFGPGTRLTVL.

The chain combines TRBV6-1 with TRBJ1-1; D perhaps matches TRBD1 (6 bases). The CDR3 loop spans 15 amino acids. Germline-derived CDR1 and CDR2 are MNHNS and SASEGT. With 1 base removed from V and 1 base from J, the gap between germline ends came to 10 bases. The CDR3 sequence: CASSEVRGKNTEAFF. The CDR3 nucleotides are TGTGCCAGCAGTGAAGTTAGGGGGAAGAACACTGAAGCTTTCTTT.

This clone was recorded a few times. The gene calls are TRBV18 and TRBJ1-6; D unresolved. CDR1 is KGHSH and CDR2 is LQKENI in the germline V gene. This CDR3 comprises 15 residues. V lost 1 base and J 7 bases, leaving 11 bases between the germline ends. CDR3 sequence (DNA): TGTGCCAGCTCACCACGGTCGGGTTTCAATTCACCCCTCCACTTT. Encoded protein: CASSPRSGFNSPLHF.

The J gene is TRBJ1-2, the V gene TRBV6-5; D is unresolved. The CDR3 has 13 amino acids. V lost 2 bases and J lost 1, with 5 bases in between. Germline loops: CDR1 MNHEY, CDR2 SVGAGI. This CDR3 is CASSYASNYGYTF. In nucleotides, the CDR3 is TGTGCCAGCAGTTACGCCAGTAACTATGGCTACACCTTC.

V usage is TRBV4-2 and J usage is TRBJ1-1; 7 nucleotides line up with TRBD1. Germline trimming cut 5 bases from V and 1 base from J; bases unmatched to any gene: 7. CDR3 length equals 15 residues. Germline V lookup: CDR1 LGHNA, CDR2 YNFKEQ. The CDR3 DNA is TGTGCCAGCAGCTCCTGGACAGGATCGAACACTGAAGCTTTCTTT. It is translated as CASSSWTGSNTEAFF.

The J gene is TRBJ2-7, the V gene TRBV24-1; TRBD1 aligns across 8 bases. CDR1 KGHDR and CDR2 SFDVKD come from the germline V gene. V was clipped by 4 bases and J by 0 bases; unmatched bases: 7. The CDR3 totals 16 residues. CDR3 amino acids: CATSDKDRASSYEQYV. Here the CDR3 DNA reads TGTGCCACCAGTGACAAGGACAGGGCGAGCTCCTACGAGCAGTACGTC.

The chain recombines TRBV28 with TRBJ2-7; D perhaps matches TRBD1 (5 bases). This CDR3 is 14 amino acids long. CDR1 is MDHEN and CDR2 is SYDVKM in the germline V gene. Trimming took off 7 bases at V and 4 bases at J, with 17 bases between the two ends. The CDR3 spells CASTDGQGRYEQYF. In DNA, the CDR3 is TGTGCCAGCACAGATGGGCAGGGTCGGTACGAGCAGTACTTC.

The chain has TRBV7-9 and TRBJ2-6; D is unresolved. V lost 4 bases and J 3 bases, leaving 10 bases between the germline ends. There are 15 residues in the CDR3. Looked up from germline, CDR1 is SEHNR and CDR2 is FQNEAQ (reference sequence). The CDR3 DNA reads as TGTGCCAGCAGCTCCTCCTCTCGTGGGGCCAACGTCCTGACTTTC. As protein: CASSSSSRGANVLTF.